This TCR beta chain was identified during a study of CD8 T cells in ankylosing spondylitis. Study-level points and caveats: In ankylosing spondylitis blood, a motif of roughly 8 highly homologous TCR beta variants appeared characteristic.

Trimming pared 4 bases from V and 6 bases from J, leaving 19 bases between. Per the germline V gene, CDR1 is DFQATT and CDR2 is SNEGSKA (reference sequence). This CDR3 has 14 amino acids. MiXCR was run by TCRdb on the 5' RACE reads, yielding one entry per CDR3 protein. Of around 480,000 distinct CDR3 sequences listed, approximately 17% are singletons. This clonotype appeared a few times. No antigen is known for it. The receptor comes from a male donor with ankylosing spondylitis. The sequencing input was blood, either unsorted or a sorted T cell fraction (not recorded which). The genes are TRBV20-1 and TRBJ2-7; D tentatively fits TRBD1 or TRBD2 (6 bases each). In DNA, the CDR3 is TGCAGTGCTACTAATCTTAGGGGGACTGGCGAGCAGTACTTC. Amino acids: CSATNLRGTGEQYF.